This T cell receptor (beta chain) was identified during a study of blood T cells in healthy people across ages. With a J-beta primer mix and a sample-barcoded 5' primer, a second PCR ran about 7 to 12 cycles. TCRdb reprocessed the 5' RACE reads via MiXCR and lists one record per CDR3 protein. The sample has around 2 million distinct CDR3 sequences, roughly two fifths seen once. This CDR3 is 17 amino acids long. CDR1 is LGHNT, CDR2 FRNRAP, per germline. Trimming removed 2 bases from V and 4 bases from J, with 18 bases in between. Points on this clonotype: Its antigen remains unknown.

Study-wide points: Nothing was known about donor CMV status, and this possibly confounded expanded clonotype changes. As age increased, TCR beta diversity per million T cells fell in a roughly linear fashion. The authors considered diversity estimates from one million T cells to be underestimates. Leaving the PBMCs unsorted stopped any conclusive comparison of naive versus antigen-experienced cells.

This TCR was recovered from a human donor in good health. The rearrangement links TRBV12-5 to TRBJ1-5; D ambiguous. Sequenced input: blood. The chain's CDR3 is CASGLSRERTGNQPQHF. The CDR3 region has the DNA TGTGCTAGTGGTTTGTCACGAGAGAGGACGGGGAATCAGCCCCAGCATTTT.